What follows are 5 T cell receptor beta chains derived from one specimen sequenced in a study of cytomegalovirus exposure and HLA in healthy donors. PCR was performed using 60 Vbeta and 13 Jbeta primers. Clones were sequenced by immunoSEQ multiplex PCR, and TCRdb holds only the in-frame ones, with some missing. The sample lists approximately 170,000 clones, roughly 80% occurring once. Material for sequencing was PBMCs. The receptors were sampled from a woman between 18 and 30 years old in good health and CMV-seronegative.

This chain connects TRBV30 to TRBJ2-1; 8 bases line up with TRBD2. This CDR3 spans 13 amino acids. The germline CDR1 and CDR2 sequences are GTSNPN and SVGIG (reference sequence). V dropped 4 bases and J dropped 9; count of bases not matched to a gene: 8. CDR3 residues: CAWKPGLEGEQFF. For the CDR3, the DNA is TGTGCCTGGAAGCCGGGACTAGAGGGTGAGCAGTTCTTC.

V usage is TRBV28 and J usage is TRBJ1-5, with TRBD1 matching 9 bases. J was trimmed by 0 bases and V by 8 bases; bases with no gene match: 11. Germline V gives CDR1 MDHEN, CDR2 SYDVKM. This CDR3 region has 17 residues. The CDR3 region has the DNA TGTGCCAGCCCCCCGGGACAGGGACGATTTAGCAATCAGCCCCAGCATTTT. Its protein is CASPPGQGRFSNQPQHF.

The J gene is TRBJ2-3, the V gene TRBV9, with 12 bases matching TRBD2. The CDR3 is 19 residues long. Germline CDR1 is SGDLS and CDR2 is YYNGEE. Trimming took 4 bases from V and 2 from J; bases not matched to a gene: 14. CDR3: CASSPYLTSGSRITDTQYF. The CDR3 coding sequence is TGTGCCAGCAGCCCATACCTGACTAGCGGGAGCAGGATCACAGATACGCAGTATTTT.

This clone has just a few counts. V is TRBV18 and J is TRBJ2-3, with 14 bases that match TRBD2. CDR1 is KGHSH and CDR2 is LQKENI in the germline V gene. Trimming at V came to 4 bases and at J to 6 bases, leaving 18 bases not matched to a gene. The CDR3 is 20 residues long. The CDR3 DNA reads as TGTGCCAGCTCACACCAGGGACTAGCGGGAGTGGAGGACACACATGATACGCAGTATTTT. As protein: CASSHQGLAGVEDTHDTQYF.

The chain links TRBV27 to TRBJ2-7; TRBD2 agrees at 7 bases. The CDR3 has 14 residues. Germline V lookup: CDR1 MNHEY, CDR2 SMNVEV (reference sequence). Trimming removed 0 bases from V and 4 bases from J; junction bases left unmatched: 3. DNA of the CDR3: TGTGCCAGCAGTTTATCCACAGCGGGATACGAGCAGTACTTC. Protein product: CASSLSTAGYEQYF.